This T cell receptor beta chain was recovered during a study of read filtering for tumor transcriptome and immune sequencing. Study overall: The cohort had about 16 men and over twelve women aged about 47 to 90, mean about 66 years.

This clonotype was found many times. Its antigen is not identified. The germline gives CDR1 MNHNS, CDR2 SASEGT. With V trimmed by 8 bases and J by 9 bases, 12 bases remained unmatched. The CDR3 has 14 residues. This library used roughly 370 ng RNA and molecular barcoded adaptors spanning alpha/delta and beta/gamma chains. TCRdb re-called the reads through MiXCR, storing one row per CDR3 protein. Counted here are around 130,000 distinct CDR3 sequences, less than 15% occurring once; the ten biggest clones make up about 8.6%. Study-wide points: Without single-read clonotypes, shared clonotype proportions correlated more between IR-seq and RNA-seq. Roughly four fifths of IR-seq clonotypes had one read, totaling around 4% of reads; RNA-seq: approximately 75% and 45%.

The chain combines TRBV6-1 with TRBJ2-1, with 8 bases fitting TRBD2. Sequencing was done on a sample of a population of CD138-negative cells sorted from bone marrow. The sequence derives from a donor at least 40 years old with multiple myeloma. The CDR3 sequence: CASAGDGGEGEQFF. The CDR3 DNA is TGTGCCAGCGCGGGGGACGGGGGGGAAGGTGAGCAGTTCTTC.